The 27 T cell receptor beta chains below come from one sample, sequenced in a study of blood T cell repertoires in COVID-19. Profiled with immunoSEQ multiplex PCR; TCRdb holds only in-frame clones, not every one. The sample contains 220,000 or so clones, 80% to 95% of which appear only once. Sequencing used peripheral blood. Receptors originate from a man in his 60s with COVID-19, enrolled during active disease.

The chain is built from TRBV5-1 and TRBJ2-1; possibly TRBD2 for D (7 bases). CDR1 is SGHRS, CDR2 YFSETQ, per germline. Trimming took 4 bases from V and 0 from J, leaving 14 bases between them. The CDR3 contains 16 residues. The DNA for the CDR3 is TGCGCCAGCAGCCGGGGGGCTAGGAGCTCCTACAATGAGCAGTTCTTC. Residues: CASSRGARSSYNEQFF.

The rearrangement links TRBV27 to TRBJ1-5; 9 bases agree with TRBD1. This CDR3 region has 15 residues. The junction had 5 bases not matched to a gene; V was cut back by 4 bases and J by 4 bases. The germline gives CDR1 MNHEY, CDR2 SMNVEV (reference sequence). Here the CDR3 reads CASSSTGGGNQPQHF. Here the CDR3 DNA reads TGTGCCAGCAGTTCCACAGGGGGCGGGAATCAGCCCCAGCATTTT.

This chain connects TRBV10-3 to TRBJ2-1; perhaps TRBD2 as D (6 bases). Germline-derived CDR1 and CDR2 are ENHRY and SYGVKD. V was pared by 2 bases and J by 6 bases, with 14 bases between. This CDR3 spans 15 amino acids. This CDR3 reads CAISEIPGVGNEQFF. CDR3 bases: TGTGCCATCAGTGAGATCCCGGGAGTGGGCAATGAGCAGTTCTTC.

V and J are TRBV6-4 and TRBJ2-1; 11 positions agree with TRBD2. V lost 1 base to trimming and J lost 4 bases; unmatched junction nucleotides: 3. The V gene's germline CDR1 is MRHNA and CDR2 SNTAGT. This CDR3 is 16 amino acids long. The CDR3 spells CASSDWGLAEYNEQFF. CDR3 DNA: TGTGCCAGCAGTGACTGGGGACTAGCGGAATACAATGAGCAGTTCTTC.

J is TRBJ2-4 and V is TRBV7-2; 11 nucleotides align to TRBD2. The germline V gene encodes CDR1 SGHTA and CDR2 FQGNSA. Unmatched junction bases numbered 14, after V lost 1 base and J lost 6 bases. This CDR3 is 19 amino acids long. CDR3 amino acids: CASSLVSRSTSGRGNIQYF. CDR3 coding DNA: TGTGCCAGCAGCTTAGTGAGTAGGTCAACTAGCGGGAGAGGAAACATTCAGTACTTC.

The chain combines TRBV5-1 with TRBJ2-7; D may be TRBD2 (5 bases). The length of the CDR3 is 15 residues. The V end was cut by 1 base, the J end by 3 bases, with 14 bases between. Germline CDR1 reads SGHRS; CDR2 reads YFSETQ. Here the CDR3 DNA reads TGCGCCAGCAGCTTGATTTCGGGGAGCAACTACGAGCAGTACTTC. It translates to CASSLISGSNYEQYF.

This clone was seen a single time. V usage is TRBV9 and J usage is TRBJ2-7; tentative D call: TRBD2 (5 bases). V lost 1 base, J lost 2 bases, and 13 bases lay in between. CDR1 and CDR2 from the germline V gene are SGDLS and YYNGEE. This CDR3 comprises 15 residues. CDR3 region: CASSVTAEVAYEQYF. CDR3 bases: TGTGCCAGCAGCGTAACGGCGGAGGTAGCCTACGAGCAGTACTTC.

This sequence joins TRBV3-1 (or the pseudogene TRBV3-2) and TRBJ2-1, with 7 nucleotides matching TRBD2. CDR1 is LGHDT, CDR2 YNNKEL, per germline (reference sequence). The CDR3 length is 15 residues. Unmatched junction bases numbered 8, after V lost 5 bases and J lost 4 bases. CDR3 sequence reads: CASSLDERGYNEQFF. CDR3 bases: TGTGCCAGCAGCTTGGACGAGCGGGGATACAATGAGCAGTTCTTC.

This clone has more than one count but fewer than ten. The chain employs TRBV3-1 (or the pseudogene TRBV3-2) and TRBJ2-2; TRBD2 is a possible D gene (6 bases). CDR1 and CDR2 from the germline V gene are LGHDT and YNNKEL (reference sequence). V gave up 3 bases and J gave up 7 bases, with 12 bases separating them. This CDR3 comprises 14 residues. The DNA of the CDR3 is TGTGCCAGCAGCCAGGGGACTGGGGGCGGGGAGCTGTTTTTT. Translated: CASSQGTGGGELFF.

The CDR3 sequence is CASSWVESGSKNEQFF. The DNA of the CDR3 is TGTGCCAGCAGCTGGGTGGAGAGCGGGAGTAAAAATGAGCAGTTCTTC. J is TRBJ2-1 and V is TRBV5-6, with 8 bases aligning to TRBD2. The CDR3 runs 16 residues. V was clipped by 3 bases and J by 7 bases; unmatched bases: 12. Germline values: CDR1 SGHDT, CDR2 YYEEEE.

The rearrangement joins TRBV29-1 to TRBJ2-7, with 7 bases fitting TRBD2. Germline V gives CDR1 SQVTM, CDR2 ANQGSEA. The CDR3 contains 15 residues. Trimming took 0 bases from V and 5 from J; bases not matched to a gene: 10. CDR3 bases: TGCAGCGTTGAAGATCTTCTGACTAGCCCCCACGAGCAGTACTTC. It specifies CSVEDLLTSPHEQYF.

This chain connects TRBV5-6 to TRBJ2-1; D unresolved. The CDR3 covers 11 residues. V was pared by 2 bases and J by 9 bases, with 6 bases between. CDR1 is SGHDT and CDR2 is YYEEEE in the germline V gene. The CDR3 DNA reads TGTGCCAGCAGCTTTTTGAGTGAGCAGTTCTTC. This encodes CASSFLSEQFF.

For this clone: This sequence may be a read error, since a much larger clone differs from it by one base. Other DNA sequences in this sample translate to the same CDR3. V usage is TRBV10-2 and J usage is TRBJ2-3, with D possibly TRBD2 on 6 matching bases. Trimming removed 0 bases from V and 3 bases from J, with 10 bases in between. Germline V gives CDR1 WSHSY, CDR2 SAAADI. The CDR3 is made up of 15 amino acids. CDR3 sequence reads: CASSESPTSTDTQYF. In nucleotides, the CDR3 is TGCGCCAGCAGTGAGTCACCGACTAGTACAGATACGCAGTATTTT.

The chain couples TRBV4-2 to TRBJ1-5; no clear D gene. CDR3 length: 15 amino acids. CDR1 and CDR2 from the germline V gene are LGHNA and YNFKEQ. The V end lost 2 bases, the J end lost 7 bases, and 15 bases lay between the germline ends. Here the CDR3 reads CASSQTDTVRQPQHF. The CDR3 bases are TGTGCCAGCAGCCAAACCGACACCGTCCGGCAGCCCCAGCATTTT.

The J gene is TRBJ1-1, the V gene TRBV27; 10 bases map to TRBD1. V dropped 6 bases and J dropped 3; count of bases not matched to a gene: 19. The CDR3 loop spans 19 amino acids. Germline CDR1 MNHEY, CDR2 SMNVEV (reference sequence). The CDR3 reads CASRLLVSLGQGKDTEAFF. DNA of the CDR3: TGTGCCAGCAGGCTCCTTGTTTCCCTGGGACAGGGGAAAGACACTGAAGCTTTCTTT.

The genes are TRBV18 and TRBJ1-2; no reliable D call. The CDR3 extends over 18 amino acids. In germline, CDR1 is KGHSH, CDR2 LQKENI. Trimming shortened V by 4 bases and J by 2 bases, and 23 bases separated the two germline ends. CDR3 residues: CASSRNGHSLKLNYGYTF. CDR3 nucleotide sequence: TGTGCCAGCTCACGGAATGGGCACAGCCTAAAACTCAACTATGGCTACACCTTC.

The rearrangement links TRBV6-5 to TRBJ1-1; 8 nucleotides line up with TRBD1. V gave up 7 bases and J gave up 5 bases; unmatched junction bases: 6. The CDR3 loop spans 13 amino acids. CDR1 and CDR2 from the germline V gene are MNHEY and SVGAGI. CDR3 sequence: CASIRTGNTEAFF. The CDR3 nucleotides are TGTGCCAGCATCCGGACAGGGAATACTGAAGCTTTCTTT.

This clone has only one observation. V is TRBV5-1 and J is TRBJ1-1; D unclear. Trimming left V 4 bases short and J 1 base short, with 11 bases between. The CDR3 spans 14 residues. Per the germline V gene, CDR1 is SGHRS and CDR2 is YFSETQ. The CDR3 reads CASSPSRENTEAFF. CDR3 DNA sequence: TGCGCCAGCAGCCCCTCCCGAGAGAACACTGAAGCTTTCTTT.

V gene TRBV18 combines with J gene TRBJ2-1; no firm D call. Germline V CDR1 and CDR2: KGHSH, LQKENI. The CDR3 sequence is 16 residues long. Between the trimmed V and J ends, which lost 3 bases and 4 bases, there was a span of 16 bases. CDR3 loop: CASSPDSPVGYNEQFF. CDR3 DNA: TGTGCCAGCTCACCCGACTCTCCCGTGGGTTACAATGAGCAGTTCTTC. The variable domain in full, with the rest retrieved from reference TRBV18 and TRBJ2-1, is NAGVMQNPRHLVRRRGQEARLRCSPMKGHSHVYWYRQLPEEGLKFMVYLQKENIIDESGMPKERFSAEFPKEGPSILRIQQVVRGDSAAYFCASSPDSPVGYNEQFFGPGTRLTVL.

This chain links TRBV5-1 with TRBJ1-2; D may be TRBD1 (5 bases). The CDR3 sequence is 16 residues long. Germline assignment: CDR1 SGHRS and CDR2 YFSETQ. V dropped 0 bases and J dropped 0 bases, with 12 bases sitting between them. The CDR3 sequence: CASSLGTGLANYGYTF. The CDR3 bases are TGCGCCAGCAGCTTGGGAACAGGTTTAGCTAACTATGGCTACACCTTC. The complete variable domain, with remaining parts taken from reference TRBV5-1 and TRBJ1-2, reads KAGVTQTPRYLIKTRGQQVTLSCSPISGHRSVSWYQQTPGQGLQFLFEYFSETQRNKGNFPGRFSGRQFSNSRSEMNVSTLELGDSALYLCASSLGTGLANYGYTFGSGTRLTVV.

J is TRBJ2-7 and V is TRBV19; 8 nucleotides line up with TRBD1. With 4 bases clipped from V and 4 bases from J, the junction kept 9 bases outside the gene matches. The length of the CDR3 is 15 residues. Germline CDR1 and CDR2: LNHDA and SQIVND (reference sequence). The CDR3: CASSTKRQGKYEQYF. The CDR3 DNA follows: TGTGCCAGTAGTACCAAACGACAGGGGAAGTACGAGCAGTACTTC.

The genes are TRBV28 and TRBJ1-5, with D unresolved. Trimming left V 5 bases short and J 2 bases short, with 13 bases between. Germline V gene lookup returns CDR1 MDHEN and CDR2 SYDVKM. The CDR3 totals 15 residues. CDR3 sequence: CASSALRGGNQPQHF. CDR3 in DNA: TGTGCCAGCAGTGCTCTTCGCGGAGGCAATCAGCCCCAGCATTTT.

The rearrangement uses TRBV6-1 and TRBJ1-5, with a weak D call TRBD1 (6 bases). V was clipped by 4 bases and J by 0 bases, with 10 bases between them. Germline V gene sequence: CDR1 MNHNS, CDR2 SASEGT. The CDR3 is 15 amino acids. For the CDR3, the DNA is TGTGCCAGCAGTGTAGGACAGCATAGCAATCAGCCCCAGCATTTT. It specifies CASSVGQHSNQPQHF.

The chain couples TRBV14 to TRBJ1-3; a weak D match, TRBD1 (6 bases). This CDR3 has 16 residues. V lost 2 bases and J lost 4, with 15 bases in between. Per germline, CDR1 SGHDN and CDR2 FVKESK. CDR3 sequence (DNA): TGTGCCAGCAGCCAATTTAACAGGGTGGCCGGAAACACCATATATTTT. It specifies CASSQFNRVAGNTIYF.

The rearrangement uses TRBV30 and TRBJ1-5, with a tentative D call TRBD1 (6 bases). The CDR3 spans 14 residues. Per germline, CDR1 GTSNPN and CDR2 SVGIG (reference sequence). Between the trimmed V and J ends, which lost 2 bases and 7 bases, there was a span of 15 bases. CDR3: CAWSLYSRGQPQHF. The DNA for the CDR3 is TGTGCCTGGAGTCTCTACTCCAGGGGACAGCCCCAGCATTTT.

This clone was seen once. J is TRBJ1-2 and V is TRBV12-3 or TRBV12-4; the match to TRBD1 covers 8 bases. CDR3 size: 13 residues. J lost 8 bases, V lost 6 bases, and 8 bases had no gene match. The CDR3 bases are TGTGCCAGCAGCGTACAGGGGGTTTTAGGCTACACCTTC. Residues: CASSVQGVLGYTF.

This clone was found a few times. This chain joins TRBV24-1 and TRBJ2-1, with D perhaps matching TRBD1 (7 bases). The CDR3 runs to 17 residues. Germline CDR1 KGHDR, CDR2 SFDVKD. V lost 3 bases to trimming and J lost 3 bases, with 17 bases between them. The CDR3 sequence: CATSDASAGGGYNEQFF. The DNA for the CDR3 is TGTGCCACCAGTGATGCCTCGGCAGGGGGAGGCTACAATGAGCAGTTCTTC.